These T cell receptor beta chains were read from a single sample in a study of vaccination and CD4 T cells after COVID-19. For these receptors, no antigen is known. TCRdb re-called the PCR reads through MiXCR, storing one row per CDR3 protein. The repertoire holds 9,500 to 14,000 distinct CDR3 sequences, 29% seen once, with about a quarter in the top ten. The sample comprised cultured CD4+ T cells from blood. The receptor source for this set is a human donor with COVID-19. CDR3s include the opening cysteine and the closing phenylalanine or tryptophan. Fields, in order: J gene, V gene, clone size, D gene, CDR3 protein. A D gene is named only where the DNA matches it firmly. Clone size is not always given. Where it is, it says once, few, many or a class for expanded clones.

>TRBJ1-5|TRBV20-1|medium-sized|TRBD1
CSATRQGDQPQHF
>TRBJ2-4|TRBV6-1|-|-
CASSVPTGEGRGGQNIQYF
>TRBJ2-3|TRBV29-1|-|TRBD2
CSVDGGAKDTQYF
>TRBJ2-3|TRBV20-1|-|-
CSAPDKLLQWTQYF
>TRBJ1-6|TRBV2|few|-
CASSTGRAQVNSPLHF
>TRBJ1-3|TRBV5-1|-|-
CASSQQSSGNTIYF
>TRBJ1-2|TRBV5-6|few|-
CASSLVDSDYGYTF
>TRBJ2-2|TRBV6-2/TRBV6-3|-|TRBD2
CASSYVGLGSGELFF
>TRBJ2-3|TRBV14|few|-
CASSLRSTQYF
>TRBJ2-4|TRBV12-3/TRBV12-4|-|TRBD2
CASSLVGEGWDIQYF
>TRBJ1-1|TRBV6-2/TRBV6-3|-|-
CASSYSGRMNTEAFF
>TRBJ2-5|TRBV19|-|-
CATSSPGETQYF
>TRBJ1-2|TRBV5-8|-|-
CASSFPGRNYGYTF
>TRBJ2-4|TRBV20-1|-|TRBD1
CSAEGQGGLDIQYF
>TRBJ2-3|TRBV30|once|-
CAWSPADTQYF
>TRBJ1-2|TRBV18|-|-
CASSPAGTIIGYTF
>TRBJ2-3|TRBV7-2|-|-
CASSSYTDTQYF
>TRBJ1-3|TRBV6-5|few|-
CASSYGGETPGNTIYF
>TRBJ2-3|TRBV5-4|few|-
CASSLEQARSTDTQYF
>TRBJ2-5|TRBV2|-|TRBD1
CASSGQGGSQYF
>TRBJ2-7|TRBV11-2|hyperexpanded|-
CASSSTYEQYF
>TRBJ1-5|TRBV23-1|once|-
CASSGQGFPLHQPQHF
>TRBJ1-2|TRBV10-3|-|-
CAISETQGEVYGYTF